The next 30 T cell receptor beta chains were all read from a single sample in a study of CD8+CD57+ T cells in acquired aplastic anemia. CDR3 and TCR beta VDJ profiling relied on genomic DNA as the template. MiXCR, applied by TCRdb to the reads, yields one record per CDR3 protein. The sample holds 100,000 to 150,000 distinct CDR3 sequences, about 46% seen once. Sequenced sample: sorted CD4+, CD8+, or CD8+CD57+ T cells (not recorded which) from PBMCs. These receptors came from a human donor in good health, serving as a control.

The V call is TRBV19, the J call TRBJ1-5, with a weak D call TRBD1 (6 bases). Trimming took 8 bases from V and 0 from J, leaving 11 bases between them. This CDR3 is 14 amino acids long. CDR1 LNHDA and CDR2 SQIVND come from the germline V gene (reference sequence). The CDR3 spells CASRGPNSNQPQHF. Written as DNA, the CDR3 is TGTGCCAGTCGGGGGCCTAATAGCAATCAGCCCCAGCATTTT. The full variable domain, rest sourced from reference TRBV19 and TRBJ1-5, is DGGITQSPKYLFRKEGQNVTLSCEQNLNHDAMYWYRQDPGQGLRLIYYSQIVNDFQKGDIAEGYSVSREKKESFPLTVTSAQKNPTAFYLCASRGPNSNQPQHFGDGTRLSIL.

V is TRBV2 and J is TRBJ1-6, with 7 bases matching TRBD1. Unmatched junction bases numbered 9, after V lost 0 bases and J lost 16 bases. Germline values: CDR1 SNHLY, CDR2 FYNNEI. The CDR3 is 14 amino acids. The CDR3 DNA is TGTGCCAGCAGTGAAGCGCCGGGACAGCTAAGACTCCACTTT. It is translated as CASSEAPGQLRLHF.

This clonotype was seen many times. The chain has TRBV20-1 and TRBJ2-5; 14 bases align to TRBD2. The CDR3 is 15 amino acids. Losses at the gene ends were 5 bases for V and 4 bases for J; bases not matched to a gene: 6. Germline CDR1 reads DFQATT; CDR2 reads SNEGSKA (reference sequence). The CDR3 region is CSAVTSGGAVETQYF. CDR3 coding DNA: TGCAGTGCTGTGACTAGCGGGGGGGCCGTAGAGACCCAGTACTTC.

This chain links TRBV20-1 with TRBJ2-1, with 10 bases matching TRBD2. J gave up 9 bases and V 6 bases, and 8 bases lay outside the gene matches. This CDR3 has 13 residues. CDR1 and CDR2 from the germline V gene are DFQATT and SNEGSKA (reference sequence). The CDR3: CSAERGGRLEQFF. CDR3 coding DNA: TGCAGTGCAGAGCGGGGGGGCCGGCTTGAGCAGTTCTTC.

This clonotype was detected ten times or more. The chain combines TRBV19 with TRBJ1-2, with D hard to call. This CDR3 spans 15 amino acids. The V gene's germline CDR1 is LNHDA and CDR2 SQIVND (reference sequence). Trimming removed 3 bases at V and 0 bases at J, with 11 bases between. CDR3 region: CASSIGNRPNYGYTF. The DNA for the CDR3 is TGTGCCAGTAGTATTGGGAACCGTCCTAACTATGGCTACACCTTC.

The chain recombines TRBV13 with TRBJ2-7; TRBD2 matches at 10 bases. Trimming took 5 bases from V and 2 from J; bases not matched to a gene: 12. Germline V CDR1 and CDR2: PRHDT, FYEKMQ (reference sequence). The CDR3 is 17 residues long. The CDR3, as DNA: TGTGCCAGCAGCCCCCGGAGGCTAGCGGGGGATACCTACGAGCAGTACTTC. Its protein is CASSPRRLAGDTYEQYF.

The chain recombines TRBV5-6 with TRBJ2-7; tentative D call: TRBD1 (5 bases). CDR3 size: 13 residues. Germline CDR1 is SGHDT and CDR2 is YYEEEE. Trimming removed 4 bases from V and 2 bases from J, with 10 bases in between. Written as DNA, the CDR3 is TGTGCCAGCAGCCAAGACAGACCCTACGAGCAGTACTTC. It translates to CASSQDRPYEQYF.

This clonotype came up a few times. The final CDR3 position lacks the conserved phenylalanine or tryptophan, pointing to a likely read error. This chain connects TRBV7-3 to TRBJ2-6; D is unresolved. There are 15 residues in the CDR3. V shed 6 bases and J shed 0 bases, with 9 bases lying between them. From germline, CDR1 is SGHTA and CDR2 FQGTGA. CDR3 protein: CASRSPGSGANVLTL. CDR3 sequence (DNA): TGTGCCAGCAGGTCCCCCGGCTCTGGGGCCAACGTCCTGACTCTC.

The rearrangement links TRBV19 to TRBJ2-7, with 11 nucleotides matching TRBD1. The germline gives CDR1 LNHDA, CDR2 SQIVND (reference sequence). Germline trimming cut 5 bases from V and 7 bases from J; bases unmatched to any gene: 10. This CDR3 is 15 amino acids long. This CDR3 is CASSVQGQGASEQYF. The DNA for the CDR3 is TGTGCCAGTAGTGTCCAAGGACAGGGGGCTAGTGAGCAGTACTTC.

In this sample, this clonotype turned up many times. The chain is built from TRBV5-5 and TRBJ1-4, with 8 bases identical to TRBD1. CDR3 length: 14 residues. Per the germline V gene, CDR1 is SGHKS and CDR2 is YYEKEE (reference sequence). The V gene end was trimmed by 2 bases and the J gene end by 8 bases; junction bases not matched to a gene: 5. The CDR3 protein is CASSFQGAGEKLFF. CDR3 DNA sequence: TGTGCCAGCAGCTTCCAGGGGGCTGGCGAAAAACTGTTTTTT.

The CDR3 spells CASSLAAGGGDSPLHF. The CDR3 nucleotides are TGTGCCAGCAGCTTAGCGGCAGGGGGTGGAGATTCACCCCTCCACTTT. The chain recombines TRBV7-8 with TRBJ1-6; 7 bases fit TRBD1. Germline CDR1 is SGHVS and CDR2 is FQNEAQ. This CDR3 is 16 amino acids long. V shed 0 bases, J shed 8 bases, and the junction held 7 bases outside the gene matches.

This clonotype was recorded many times. The V gene is TRBV5-1, the J gene TRBJ2-2, with 8 bases that match TRBD2. Losses at the gene ends were 4 bases for V and 4 bases for J; bases not matched to a gene: 6. The CDR3 loop spans 15 amino acids. The germline V gene encodes CDR1 SGHRS and CDR2 YFSETQ. The DNA of the CDR3 is TGCGCCAGCAGCCCCGGGGGGGCAGGCACCGGGGAGCTGTTTTTT. This translates into CASSPGGAGTGELFF.

This clonotype was observed many times. The chain uses TRBV7-8 and TRBJ1-2, with 8 bases fitting TRBD1. Per the germline V gene, CDR1 is SGHVS and CDR2 is FQNEAQ. J gave up 5 bases and V 0 bases, and 5 bases lay outside the gene matches. This CDR3 contains 15 residues. CDR3 coding DNA: TGTGCCAGCAGCTTAGCCCCGGACAGGGCATATGGCTACACCTTC. This sequence encodes CASSLAPDRAYGYTF.

V and J are TRBV3-1 and TRBJ2-7; 11 bases align to TRBD1. The CDR3 runs 15 residues. Per germline, CDR1 LGHDT and CDR2 YNNKEL (reference sequence). Unmatched junction bases numbered 4, after V lost 2 bases and J lost 4 bases. The CDR3 coding sequence is TGTGCCAGCAGCCAACCCGGGACAGGGGGATACGAGCAGTACTTC. Residues: CASSQPGTGGYEQYF.

This clonotype has only a few counts. The chain uses TRBV4-1 and TRBJ2-2, with 11 nucleotides matching TRBD2. The germline V gene encodes CDR1 MGHRA and CDR2 YSYEKL. The V segment lost 1 base and the J segment 2 bases; nucleotides outside the gene matches: 9. The CDR3 covers 19 residues. Here the CDR3 reads CASSQVDRGLADNTGELFF. CDR3 coding DNA: TGCGCCAGCAGCCAAGTGGATAGGGGACTAGCGGACAACACCGGGGAGCTGTTTTTT.

In its sample, this clonotype ranks as medium-sized. V and J are TRBV7-2 and TRBJ2-7; no clear D. This CDR3 comprises 13 residues. Germline V gene data show CDR1 as SGHTA and CDR2 as FQGNSA. The V and J ends lost 6 bases and 1 base respectively, with 10 bases between them. The CDR3 reads CASRFGVSYEQYF. CDR3 in DNA: TGTGCCAGCAGATTTGGCGTATCCTACGAGCAGTACTTC. The full variable domain, completed using reference TRBV7-2 and TRBJ2-7, is GAGVSQSPSNKVTEKGKDVELRCDPISGHTALYWYRQSLGQGLEFLIYFQGNSAPDKSGLPSDRFSAERTGGSVSTLTIQRTQQEDSAVYLCASRFGVSYEQYFGPGTRLTVT.

This sequence joins TRBV20-1 and TRBJ1-2, with no clear D. The CDR3 contains 15 residues. V lost 0 bases and J 0 bases, leaving 11 bases between the germline ends. Per germline, CDR1 DFQATT and CDR2 SNEGSKA (reference sequence). The CDR3 protein is CSARDPQSANYGYTF. As DNA, the CDR3 is TGCAGTGCTAGAGATCCCCAGAGTGCTAACTATGGCTACACCTTC.

V is TRBV7-3 and J is TRBJ2-5, with 10 positions matching TRBD2. CDR1 SGHTA and CDR2 FQGTGA come from the germline V gene. Trimming at V came to 0 bases and at J to 5 bases, leaving 3 bases not matched to a gene. The CDR3 is 15 amino acids. The CDR3 nucleotides are TGTGCCAGCAGCTTAACATCGACTAGCGGGGAGACCCAGTACTTC. Protein product: CASSLTSTSGETQYF.

The V gene is TRBV2, the J gene TRBJ1-2; 8 nucleotides line up with TRBD1. Trimming removed 9 bases from V and 5 bases from J; junction bases left unmatched: 8. The germline CDR1 and CDR2 sequences are SNHLY and FYNNEI. CDR3 size: 13 residues. This CDR3 is CARTGTGTYGYTF. CDR3 in DNA: TGTGCCAGAACCGGGACAGGCACATATGGCTACACCTTC.

The chain uses TRBV19 and TRBJ2-2; 11 bases map to TRBD1. The trim removed 5 bases at V and 8 bases at J, leaving 4 bases unmatched. CDR1 and CDR2 from the germline V gene are LNHDA and SQIVND (reference sequence). CDR3 size: 14 residues. CDR3 loop: CASSRDRGFGELFF. CDR3 DNA sequence: TGTGCCAGTAGTCGGGACAGGGGGTTTGGGGAGCTGTTTTTT.

This clonotype occurred many times. The V and J genes are TRBV7-6 and TRBJ2-5, with TRBD2 identical over 7 bases. Looked up from germline, CDR1 is SGHVS and CDR2 is FNYEAQ. With V trimmed by 2 bases and J by 4 bases, 10 bases remained unmatched. The CDR3 spans 16 residues. The CDR3 sequence is CASSLPWGGSRETQYF. The DNA for the CDR3 is TGTGCCAGCAGCTTACCGTGGGGGGGGTCCCGAGAGACCCAGTACTTC.

V and J are TRBV4-1 and TRBJ2-7; D perhaps matches TRBD1 (5 bases). This CDR3 region has 14 residues. V lost 1 base and J lost 4, with 11 bases in between. Germline V gene lookup returns CDR1 MGHRA and CDR2 YSYEKL. In DNA, the CDR3 is TGCGCCAGCAGCCAAGGTACAGGCGTTTACGAGCAGTACGTC. Its protein product is CASSQGTGVYEQYV.

This clonotype was counted at least ten times. V usage is TRBV7-6 and J usage is TRBJ1-1; unclear D gene. Trimming took 2 bases from V and 1 from J, leaving 8 bases between them. CDR1 is SGHVS, CDR2 FNYEAQ, per germline. The CDR3 totals 14 residues. This chain's CDR3 is CASSLLQKNTEAFF. The CDR3, as DNA: TGTGCCAGCAGCTTATTACAAAAGAACACTGAAGCTTTCTTT.

The chain is built from TRBV25-1 and TRBJ2-3, with D maybe TRBD1 (6 bases). CDR1 and CDR2 (germline): MGHDK, SYGVNS. This CDR3 comprises 15 residues. Between the trimmed V and J ends, which lost 5 bases and 4 bases, there was a span of 16 bases. CDR3 sequence: CASSPQGQGPDTQYF. The CDR3 DNA reads as TGTGCCAGCAGTCCACAGGGCCAGGGGCCAGATACGCAGTATTTT. Full variable domain (outside the CDR3, taken from reference TRBV25-1 and TRBJ2-3): EADIYQTPRYLVIGTGKKITLECSQTMGHDKMYWYQQDPGMELHLIHYSYGVNSTEKGDLSSESTVSRIRTEHFPLTLESARPSHTSQYLCASSPQGQGPDTQYFGPGTRLTVL.

At least ten counts were recorded for this clonotype. The rearrangement links TRBV29-1 to TRBJ1-3; D gene ambiguous. Trimming stripped 7 bases from V and 0 bases from J, with 10 bases between. The CDR3 has 13 amino acids. Germline CDR1 is SQVTM and CDR2 is ANQGSEA. The CDR3 region is CSASRDSGNTIYF. CDR3 in DNA: TGCAGCGCATCCCGGGACTCTGGAAACACCATATATTTT.

This clonotype has only one observation. It is unclear where the CDR3 begins or ends on the DNA, so no DNA is shown, and the CDR3 is as TCRdb lists it. The rearrangement joins TRBV20-1 to TRBJ1-2; no DNA check was done on the table's D call, TRBD1. Germline lookup yields CDR1 DFQATT and CDR2 SNEGSKA (reference sequence). Both ends counted, the CDR3 spans 12 residues. CDR3 residues: CVLLCTGHGYTF.

Remarks on this clonotype: One base away lies a much larger clone, so this may be a sequencing read error. The genes are TRBV7-3 and TRBJ2-4, with D maybe TRBD1 (6 bases). CDR3 length equals 15 residues. The germline gives CDR1 SGHTA, CDR2 FQGTGA. This chain's CDR3 is CTSSLGTTAKNIQYF. The CDR3 nucleotides read TGTACCAGCAGCCTCGGGACAACAGCCAAAAACATTCAGTACTTC.

For this clonotype: This sequence may be a read error, since a much larger clone differs from it by one base. Lacking the conserved final phenylalanine or tryptophan, this CDR3 likely reflects a read error. This chain joins TRBV5-1 and TRBJ2-7; no firm D call. This CDR3 contains 13 residues. Germline CDR1 reads SGHRS; CDR2 reads YFSETQ. V was trimmed by 2 bases and J by 5 bases, leaving 11 bases between them. The CDR3, as DNA: TGCGCCAGCAGCTTCACTGGCACCAACGAGCAGTACCTC. This codes for CASSFTGTNEQYL.

By proportion, this clonotype is medium-sized. The chain has TRBV10-3 and TRBJ1-6, with D possibly being TRBD1 (6 bases). Trimming removed 4 bases from V and 7 bases from J, with 11 bases in between. CDR1 is ENHRY and CDR2 is SYGVKD in the germline V gene. The CDR3 has 14 residues. This CDR3 reads CAISGSGDNSPLHF. The CDR3 DNA sequence: TGTGCCATCAGTGGGTCAGGGGACAATTCACCCCTCCACTTT.

The V and J genes are TRBV2 and TRBJ2-5; 11 bases are shared with TRBD1. CDR1 SNHLY and CDR2 FYNNEI come from the germline V gene. Losses at the gene ends were 6 bases for V and 4 bases for J; bases not matched to a gene: 7. This CDR3 contains 15 residues. The CDR3 sequence: CASRRGTGGTETQYF. In DNA, the CDR3 is TGTGCCAGCAGGAGAGGGACAGGGGGGACAGAGACCCAGTACTTC. The full variable domain, its missing parts supplied by reference TRBV2 and TRBJ2-5, is EPEVTQTPSHQVTQMGQEVILRCVPISNHLYFYWYRQILGQKVEFLVSFYNNEISEKSEIFDDQFSVERPDGSNFTLKIRSTKLEDSAMYFCASRRGTGGTETQYFGPGTRLLVL.